Included here is one T cell receptor beta chain sequence, with context. This clone is deemed medium-sized (0.01 to 0.1%). Its binding antigen is unknown. Qualities for individual bases were not recorded, and no much larger clone is one base off. This entry comes from a study of long-term antiretroviral therapy in people with HIV (dated by TCRdb to between 2021 and 2024). Background on the whole study: The earliest samples were collected approximately a decade before the 2015 WHO recommendation for immediate ART, a period when ART was typically delayed until CD4 counts fell. This retrospective serial study examined whether starting ART and sustained HIV suppression were associated with changes in the composition and diversity of the TRB repertoire in peripheral blood. The cohort contributed 150 to 200 cryopreserved PBMC samples from under 35 adults with confirmed HIV infection, collected serially over a mean of 6 years (range 1-12). Of the roughly 31 participants with HIV, approximately twelve were female. No cross-contamination during QIAcube processing was shown when test extractions of a monoclonal T-cell line were performed alongside 30 to 40 polyclonal samples.

From a lookup of the germline V gene, CDR1 and CDR2 are SNHLY and FYNNEI. Trimming leaves V shorter by 5 bases and J shorter by 6 bases, with the junction holding 5 bases beyond the gene matches. From its cysteine to its phenylalanine, the CDR3 spans 14 amino acids. The read is trimmed to its CDR3 DNA, 42 bases read in frame from base 1. What the work shows at the level of the full study, not this receptor alone: Expanded TRB clones identified before ART initiation dominated the repertoire at all time points, although this dominance fluctuated and declined in many PLHIV after ART. Inferences about post-ART repertoire changes are limited because no data were available on ART adherence, viral resistance or therapy changes. Because pre-ART samples had limited cell numbers, unsorted PBMC were profiled rather than sorted CD4+ and CD8+ T cells. The samples span the years 2004 to 2017, and the ART regimens used may be less effective than current regimens. ART initiation was associated with a significant increase in TRB diversity, but diversity stayed significantly below transplant donor controls even after long-term ART. Because PBMC availability was limited, only the TCR beta chain was sequenced, with no alpha chain pairing. Compared with controls, HIV repertoires had narrower CDR3 length ranges, and the network structure pointed to an antigen-experienced repertoire that shifted only slightly toward naive after ART.

Participants were included only if at least one PBMC sample before ART initiation and at least two post-ART samples were available. Every participant with HIV received treatment in the United States of America. Before DNA extraction, cryopreserved samples containing roughly 0.9-11 million PBMC were thawed and washed. At the time of the earliest PBMC sample for each participant with HIV, ages ranged from roughly 23 to 55 years. Per participant, PBMC samples came from 1-4 timepoints prior to ART initiation and 2-8 timepoints following ART initiation, for a median of 7 samples. Serial HIV viral load, CD4+ T-cell count, ART history and demographic data were obtained for every participant. Genomic DNA was extracted from unsorted PBMC with a Qiagen kit on a QIAcube, with processing performed in batches of 12 samples. The immunoSEQ hsTCRB v3.0 assay was used at survey level resolution for TRB variable region sequencing. TRB sequencing targeted a depth of roughly 35,000-55,000 T-cell genomes per sample. TRB libraries were pooled and sequenced on an Illumina MiSeq using a v3 150-cycle kit. In the authors' own workflow: Repertoire analysis was performed in R inside a reproducible Nextflow workflow that covered QC, data transformation and analysis. Custom analyses were implemented in LymphoSeq2, an R package for AIRR-Seq data exploration. A few samples that produced fewer than 5000 total TRB sequences were removed, so approximately 170 HIV repertoires were analyzed. Among the roughly 200 retained HIV repertoires, some 60 were collected before ART initiation and about 130 were collected after ART initiation. Each repertoire was downsampled to 5000 TRB nucleotide sequences, and summary statistics were averaged across 100 downsampling iterations. TRB sequences were retained for analysis only if CDR3 regions of at least seven amino acids were present. Two measures captured diversity: a Shannon entropy-derived clonality score and the Gini coefficient. In the repertoire networks, any two of the top 5000 CDR3 amino acid sequences were connected whenever the two sequences differed by an edit distance of one. Antigen specificity groups and MHC restriction were predicted for TRB CDR3 amino acid sequences with GLIPH2. Known CMV, EBV, HIV or tissue antigen associations were flagged by matching CDR3 amino acid sequences against VDJdb and McPAS-TCR. Pre-ART, post-ART and control groups were compared with Wilcoxon signed-rank tests and Holm-Bonferroni correction. The source is immuneACCESS, and TCRdb retained only in-frame sequences with V and J called. Part of the clones is not carried over; for the studies checked, unresolved V genes explain less than half of this, and the remainder is unexplained. The V and J calls and the clone size are those of that table, but D and trimming were determined from the DNA. The table for this sample lists about 20,000 clones; 75% to 95% of them were counted only once. The ten largest clones take up roughly 9.8% of the sample.

The sequence derives from a woman aged 30 to 39 with HIV. Rearrangement joined TRBV2 to TRBJ2-1; 9 nucleotides in the junction match TRBD2. The source was unsorted PBMCs, collected approximately 4.4 years before starting antiretroviral therapy. The CDR3 protein sequence reads: CASSLAGAINEQFF. Read as DNA, the sequence is TGTGCCAGCAGTTTAGCGGGGGCCATCAATGAGCAGTTCTTC.